The T cell receptor beta chain described here comes from a study of PD-L1 blockade in urothelial cancer. At the level of the study: Bladder-origin urothelial cancer in males covered about nine tenths of the roughly 30 patients. Blood underwent analysis 3 weeks (second dose) and 6 weeks after treatment began.

CDR3 length: 13 amino acids. The V end was cut by 2 bases, the J end by 2 bases, with 8 bases between. Germline V gene data show CDR1 as SGHRS and CDR2 as YFSETQ. Sequenced by immunoSEQ multiplex PCR; TCRdb stores in-frame clones only, minus some. Of 70,000 to 75,000 clones listed, approximately 91% are singletons. This specimen was PBMCs, taken around atezolizumab (anti-PD-L1) treatment. This receptor was obtained from a man aged 55-75 years with urothelial cancer. The gene calls are TRBV5-1 and TRBJ2-7, with a tentative D call TRBD1 (5 bases). The CDR3 region has the DNA TGCGCCAGCAGCTTAGACAGCCCCTACGAGCAGTACTTC. This gives the protein CASSLDSPYEQYF.